This T cell receptor beta chain was documented in a study of chemoradiotherapy in HPV16-positive cancers. The wider study: Functional T-cell assays on a couple of HPV16-positive patients' cells defined candidate HPV-specific clones and common TCR motifs. Overall study findings and caveats: Non-HPV-specific T cells did not expand in tumors during treatment, whereas candidate HPV-specific clones and E7-related motifs did. HPV-responsive T-cell expansion during chemoradiotherapy was linked to improved recurrence-free survival in HPV16-positive patients.

Notes on this clone: The antigen is undetermined.

Germline assignment: CDR1 SQVTM and CDR2 ANQGSEA. This CDR3 is 16 amino acids long. Trimming took off 5 bases at V and 0 bases at J, with 19 bases between the two ends. Repertoires were sampled repeatedly during chemoradiotherapy. Clones were sequenced by immunoSEQ multiplex PCR, and TCRdb holds only the in-frame ones, with some missing. The repertoire includes about 3,500 clones, approximately 94% of them detected once, and less than 4% sits in the top ten. J is TRBJ1-2 and V is TRBV29-1; D unresolved. Sampling was performed from a patient who underwent chemoradiotherapy. The sequence was collected from a human donor with HPV-associated anogenital cancer. CDR3 nucleotides: TGCAGCGTTATCCCGCCGTTGCTTGACCCTAACTATGGCTACACCTTC. Its translation: CSVIPPLLDPNYGYTF. Using reference TRBV29-1 and TRBJ1-2 for the parts outside the CDR3, the full variable domain is SAVISQKPSRDICQRGTSLTIQCQVDSQVTMMFWYRQQPGQSLTLIATANQGSEATYESGFVIDKFPISRPNLTFSTLTVSNMSPEDSSIYLCSVIPPLLDPNYGYTFGSGTRLTVV.